The 12 T cell receptor beta chains given below trace back to one sample, sequenced in a study of CD8+ T cells in alopecia areata. Reverse transcription of extracted RNA yielded cDNA, which provided the sequencing template. Measured with immunoSEQ multiplex PCR; TCRdb has only the in-frame clones, and not every one. The sample yields around 160,000 clones, roughly 48% seen once. Sequences were obtained from CD4+ T cells sorted from blood. The receptors shown here come from a human donor with alopecia areata.

The sample holds a few counts of this clone. The chain couples TRBV7-3 to TRBJ2-1; tentatively, D is TRBD1 (5 bases). The CDR3 totals 15 residues. Deletions cut 5 bases from V and 1 base from J, with 12 bases between. Germline V gene lookup returns CDR1 SGHTA and CDR2 FQGTGA. The CDR3 here is CASSPLRGSYNEQFF. Here the CDR3 DNA reads TGTGCCAGCAGCCCCTTAAGGGGATCCTACAATGAGCAGTTCTTC.

This clone showed up just a few times. J is TRBJ2-1 and V is TRBV29-1, with TRBD2 matching over 14 bases. The trim removed 7 bases at V and 8 bases at J, leaving 13 bases unmatched. CDR3 length equals 16 residues. CDR1 is SQVTM, CDR2 ANQGSEA, per germline. This chain's CDR3 is CSGSGTSGSTLDEQFF. The DNA for the CDR3 is TGCAGCGGTTCCGGGACTAGCGGGAGCACTCTGGATGAGCAGTTCTTC.

This clone was detected a few times. The chain uses TRBV29-1 and TRBJ1-2, with TRBD1 matching over 8 bases. The CDR3 consists of 11 residues. From germline, CDR1 is SQVTM and CDR2 ANQGSEA. V was clipped by 4 bases and J by 7 bases; unmatched bases: 2. The CDR3 region is CSVAGGAGYTF. The CDR3 region has the DNA TGCAGCGTTGCAGGGGGCGCTGGCTACACCTTC.

In its sample, this clone was seen a few times. The chain has TRBV28 and TRBJ2-1; D might be TRBD1 (6 bases). Between the trimmed V and J ends, which lost 4 bases and 7 bases, there was a span of 17 bases. The germline CDR1 and CDR2 sequences are MDHEN and SYDVKM. CDR3 length: 15 amino acids. Here the CDR3 DNA reads TGTGCCAGCAGTTCCCACAACAGGGTTGGGAATGAGCAGTTCTTC. This gives the protein CASSSHNRVGNEQFF. The variable domain in full, with the rest retrieved from reference TRBV28 and TRBJ2-1, is DVKVTQSSRYLVKRTGEKVFLECVQDMDHENMFWYRQDPGLGLRLIYFSYDVKMKEKGDIPEGYSVSREKKERFSLILESASTNQTSMYLCASSSHNRVGNEQFFGPGTRLTVL.

The rearrangement uses TRBV7-9 and TRBJ2-3; 7 nucleotides align to TRBD2. Germline values: CDR1 SEHNR, CDR2 FQNEAQ (reference sequence). V lost 6 bases to trimming and J lost 3 bases; unmatched junction nucleotides: 3. CDR3 length equals 13 residues. CDR3 loop: CASSGLDTDTQYF. The DNA of the CDR3 is TGTGCCAGCAGTGGACTAGATACAGATACGCAGTATTTT.

The V call is TRBV6-5, the J call TRBJ2-5, with D perhaps TRBD1 or TRBD2 (5 bases each). The germline V and J ends were trimmed by 6 bases and 1 base, with 12 bases remaining between them. CDR1 is MNHEY and CDR2 is SVGAGI in the germline V gene. The length of the CDR3 is 14 residues. The CDR3 DNA is TGTGCCAGCAGCCCACCGGGACGCCAAGAGACCCAGTACTTC. This codes for CASSPPGRQETQYF.

This clone showed up just a few times. The chain uses TRBV7-2 and TRBJ2-2; 9 bases map to TRBD1. Germline V gene data show CDR1 as SGHTA and CDR2 as FQGNSA. This CDR3 has 16 amino acids. Trimming took 1 base from V and 4 from J; bases not matched to a gene: 4. The CDR3 protein is CASSLVRQGGTGELFF. CDR3 DNA sequence: TGTGCCAGCAGCTTAGTACGACAGGGGGGCACCGGGGAGCTGTTTTTT.

The chain links TRBV7-8 to TRBJ2-7; 9 bases are shared with TRBD1. Unmatched junction bases numbered 6, after V lost 5 bases and J lost 4 bases. The CDR3 spans 14 residues. Germline V lookup: CDR1 SGHVS, CDR2 FQNEAQ. CDR3 loop: CASSRPGQGYEQYF. As DNA, the CDR3 is TGTGCCAGCAGCCGACCGGGACAGGGTTACGAGCAGTACTTC.

This chain joins TRBV30 and TRBJ1-1; no reliable D call. The CDR3 extends over 10 amino acids. Germline V gene sequence: CDR1 GTSNPN, CDR2 SVGIG (reference sequence). V was trimmed by 4 bases and J by 7 bases, leaving 7 bases between them. The chain's CDR3 is CAWIQIEAFF. The CDR3 bases are TGTGCCTGGATACAGATTGAAGCTTTCTTT.

This rearrangement joins TRBV30 to TRBJ1-1; D remains ambiguous. CDR3 size: 12 residues. Looked up from germline, CDR1 is GTSNPN and CDR2 is SVGIG (reference sequence). V dropped 4 bases and J dropped 6 bases, with 12 bases sitting between them. The chain's CDR3 is CAWTPGRAEAFF. CDR3 in DNA: TGTGCCTGGACCCCCGGGCGGGCTGAAGCTTTCTTT.

This sequence joins TRBV29-1 and TRBJ2-1, with 7 bases matching TRBD1. Looked up from germline, CDR1 is SQVTM and CDR2 is ANQGSEA. The V gene end was trimmed by 0 bases and the J gene end by 4 bases; junction bases not matched to a gene: 3. The CDR3 has 14 residues. The CDR3, as DNA: TGCAGCGTTGAAGACAGGGGGAGATACAATGAGCAGTTCTTC. Protein sequence: CSVEDRGRYNEQFF.

The chain employs TRBV2 and TRBJ2-3, with a tentative D call TRBD1 (6 bases). The CDR3 length is 15 residues. From germline, CDR1 is SNHLY and CDR2 FYNNEI. Trimming removed 4 bases at V and 2 bases at J, with 13 bases between. CDR3 loop: CASSGGLDYTDTQYF. CDR3 DNA sequence: TGTGCCAGCAGTGGGGGGCTAGACTACACAGATACGCAGTATTTT. Looking up the rest from reference TRBV2 and TRBJ2-3 gives the full variable domain: EPEVTQTPSHQVTQMGQEVILRCVPISNHLYFYWYRQILGQKVEFLVSFYNNEISEKSEIFDDQFSVERPDGSNFTLKIRSTKLEDSAMYFCASSGGLDYTDTQYFGPGTRLTVL.